This T cell receptor beta chain originates from a study of beta chain features in type 1 diabetes. Study conclusions and caveats: VDJ junctions in type 1 diabetes patients carried more deletions and fewer insertions. These data did not resolve whether HLA type affects TCRB rearrangement. TCRB CDR3s were moderately but significantly shorter in Type 1 diabetes patients in all four CD4+ subsets.

Naive, central memory, regulatory and stem cell-like memory cells within the CD4+ compartment were sorted using CD45RO/CCR7/CD25/CD127/CD95/CD27. Expressed TCRB transcripts were sequenced after all isolated RNA was converted to cDNA. Approximately 3.6 million reads, on average, came from each naive, central memory and regulatory T cell sample. The method was immunoSEQ multiplex PCR; TCRdb's version includes in-frame clones alone and lacks a portion of them. The profile covers fewer than 450,000 clones, with about 13% appearing a single time and about 0.016% taken by the ten largest. With respect to this clone: Its antigen is unidentified.

Germline CDR1 reads LGHNT; CDR2 reads FRNRAP. Trimming removed 0 bases at V and 7 bases at J, with 16 bases between. This CDR3 is built from 16 residues. The TCR comes from a woman aged 18-30 years with type 1 diabetes. V and J are TRBV12-5 and TRBJ2-1; a possible D gene is TRBD2 (6 bases). The sequenced material came from naive CD4+ T cells from blood. The CDR3 coding sequence is TGTGCTAGTGGTTTGGTACCGGAGCGGGTAAGTAATGAGCAGTTCTTC. Translation gives CASGLVPERVSNEQFF. The variable domain in full, with the rest retrieved from reference TRBV12-5 and TRBJ2-1, is DARVTQTPRHKVTEMGQEVTMRCQPILGHNTVFWYRQTMMQGLELLAYFRNRAPLDDSGMPKDRFSAEMPDATLATLKIQPSEPRDSAVYFCASGLVPERVSNEQFFGPGTRLTVL.